This T cell receptor beta chain was identified during a study of cytomegalovirus exposure and HLA in healthy donors (dated by TCRdb to the late 2010s). About the full investigation: According to an earlier analysis of 587 of the donors, 200 million or so T cells yielded 100 million or so unique TCR beta sequences and more than 250 Gb of sequence data. Along with the approximately 650-subject first cohort, a separate validation cohort of approximately 110 different subjects was used. Rather than drawing on any new phenotypic data, the later analysis identified candidate immune exposures from TCR beta sequences and the way those sequences occurred across donors. HLA typing included class I and class II loci at four-digit resolution. Typing coverage varied by locus: roughly 629-630 donors for A, B, C, DRB1 and DQB1; about 520 for DQA1; over 600 for DPA1; under 490 for DPB1. A later analysis re-examined previously published TCR beta repertoires from about 700 donors and added high-resolution HLA genotyping to investigate patterns of TCR occurrence. Donor age, sex, ethnicity and CMV serostatus were collected together with the repertoire data. The study aimed to test whether cataloging public T cell receptors could reveal signatures of past pathogen exposure. All discovery cohort repertoires had been generated on a single sequencing platform. The T cell repertoires of roughly 660 subjects were profiled by immunosequencing and related to cytomegalovirus serostatus. Genome-wide SNP genotypes for about 55% of the roughly 670 donors were used in a later genetic analysis, which treated that subset as a discovery cohort. Among the roughly 400 genotyped donors, approximately 82% belonged to the genetic ancestry cluster associated with self-reported Caucasian donors. To predict cytomegalovirus infection status, the study combined high-throughput TCR immunosequencing, statistical association of individual TCRs with disease status, and machine learning. Roughly 300 gigabases of sequencing data and approximately 85 million unique TCR sequences were included in an early release covering about 700 HLA-typed donors. On average, around 200,000 unique TCR beta nucleotide sequences were sequenced per donor among more than 350 genotyped donors of the cohort, with about 19% of those sequences being non-productive. A few DR-DQ haplotypes were handled as single units for association and clustering because linkage in the cohort was strong. An earlier analysis of around 640 of the donors used high-throughput TCR beta sequencing to judge whether each TCR beta V gene segment behaved as functional or pseudogenic. Findings and caveats that apply to the study as a whole: According to a later analysis, parvovirus B19, influenza, CMV and Epstein-Barr virus appeared linked to several top co-occurrence clusters. The authors suggested that the approach could potentially be extended to other disease states and immunological phenotypes. Because counts were too low, roughly 17 rarely observed V segments, including chromosome 9 orphons, were left out of the earlier analysis of a few hundred of the donors. Presence/absence analyses assumed roughly uniform sequencing depth across donors, an assumption that may not hold. Linkage disequilibrium might explain the correlated functional status among segregating V segments, but an unknown experimental factor could not be ruled out. The 87-base-pair reads could not distinguish some IMGT-functional V segments, including TRBV6-2 and TRBV6-3, so those segments were excluded. According to a later analysis, most CMV-associated TCR beta chains appeared to be HLA-restricted, and the HLA associations seemed to be driven largely by CMV exposure. This cohort had only TCR beta chains sequenced, and the lack of alpha or paired-chain data limited which features could be detected. A further reported finding was that TCR beta sequences accurately predicted the HLA-A and HLA-B alleles for most subjects in the first cohort. The study listed 150 to 200 TCR beta chains as associated with cytomegalovirus. Because HLA typing was unavailable for some donors at each locus, only the typed subset was used in association tests. When HLA alleles, especially DR and DQ, strongly co-occurred, TCR associations were difficult to assign to individual alleles. V-gene and J-gene trimming of TCR beta chains was associated with a missense DCLRE1C variant in a later genetic analysis, and the association was replicated in an independent cohort. In an earlier analysis of more than 500 of the donors, most TCR beta V segments appeared in productive rearrangements about 87% or about 30% of the time, broadly matching IMGT annotations. Immune exposure information for the cohort was limited to CMV serostatus. Across donors, most TCR sequences were observed very rarely, whereas some public TCRs were present in many individuals. Specific HLA alleles were associated with some 15,000 TCR beta sequences at a false discovery rate of 0.05 in a later analysis. A group of highly shared sequence variants was considered likely to be a technical artifact of the sequencing pipeline. A later analysis found that HLA-associated TCR beta chains were more clonally expanded and had lower generation probabilities than equally common non-associated chains. According to a later analysis, TCR association rates differed among HLA loci, with DRB1 alleles showing the most associated TCRs and HLA-C alleles showing the fewest. In vitro tests confirmed that a few of the cytomegalovirus-associated TCR beta chains recognize cytomegalovirus antigens. According to a later genetic analysis, donors in an Asian-associated ancestry cluster had fewer N-insertions in productive TCRs than the approximately 690-donor mean. The classifier was reported to diagnose cytomegalovirus status with high specificity and sensitivity in both the original cohort and the validation cohort.

In total, over 600 healthy bone marrow donors made up the cohort. At the time of sampling, all cohort members were nominally healthy, though unrecorded immune exposures were likely present. The donor tested CMV seronegative, placing the donor among the 300 to 450 seronegative members of the cohort. A peripheral blood sample was provided by each donor, and peripheral blood mononuclear cells were used for TCR beta sequencing. The Qiagen DNeasy Blood Extraction Kit was used to extract genomic DNA from the blood cell samples. The library relied on the immunoSEQ multiplex PCR assay. The multiplex PCR relied on a mix of 60 forward primers for TCR Vbeta segments and 13 reverse primers for TCR Jbeta segments. The CDR3 region of rearranged TCR beta genes was amplified from genomic DNA with a multiplex PCR assay. Amplified TCR beta libraries were sequenced as 87-base-pair reads on the Illumina HiSeq System. The study's own analysis went as follows. Across the 670 or so repertoires, a later analysis counted some 80 million unique TCR beta chains, roughly 11 million of which were shared by at least two donors. Raw reads were error-corrected and collapsed into unique sequences by a nearest-neighbor algorithm in which closely related sequences were merged to remove PCR and sequencing errors. Alignment of CDR3 sequences to IMGT reference sequences was used to assign V, D and J gene segments. For a sequence to be retained, a match of at least six nucleotides to both a V gene segment and a J gene segment was required. Rearrangements were classified as productive when the CDR3 lacked stop codons and remained in frame with V and J, and all other rearrangements were classified as non-productive. Following IMGT convention, CDR3 was defined as the stretch from the second conserved V-encoded cysteine to the conserved J-encoded phenylalanine. The earlier analysis of fewer than 700 of the donors excluded sequences that lacked an unambiguous match to a single V gene segment. In an earlier analysis of 587 of the donors, V segments were called functional above 56.7% productive rearrangements and were called segregating when the between-donor standard deviation exceeded 5%. A statistical classification framework was built for diagnosing cytomegalovirus status from the catalog of TCR beta chain sequences. V and J gene assignment, in a later analysis, came from comparing TCR nucleotide sequences with IMGT/GENE-DB human TR gene sequences. A later analysis assigned CDR3 sequences and most-parsimonious VDJ recombination scenarios with the TCRdist pipeline. In a later analysis, each TCR beta chain was defined by its CDR3 amino acid sequence together with its V-gene family, and reads without a unique V-gene family were excluded. In a later analysis, 500 to 650 highly shared, low-generation-probability nucleotide sequences were removed to address suspected cross-contamination and a sequencing artifact. In a later analysis, a clonal expansion index for each public chain was calculated from normalized within-repertoire ranks of inferred template counts. A later analysis computed generation probabilities with a VDJ recombination model fitted to out-of-frame rearrangements, and checked the results against IGoR. In a later analysis, TCR-TCR, TCR-HLA and TCR-CMV co-occurrence was scored with hypergeometric tests, and a repertoire-size bias correction was applied to TCR pairs. False discovery rates were estimated in a later analysis by permuting HLA or CMV assignments 20 times. In a later analysis, co-occurring TCRs were grouped using DBSCAN, and TCRdist sequence similarity was added for clustering within HLA-allele-positive subsets. Co-occurrence clustering excluded repertoires with fewer than 30,000 or more than 120,000 public chains, plus five with anomalous nucleotide sharing. TCRdb's version of the immuneACCESS table is confined to in-frame rearrangements and falls short of the full clone set. An unresolved V gene accounts for under half of the shortfall where checked; the remainder is of unknown origin. D and trimming were read from the DNA, whereas the V and J calls and clone size are those reported in that table. The sample table records 100,000 or so clones; roughly 71% of these occur just once. Less than 11% of the sample rests with the top ten.

This clone showed up just a few times. Its antigen has not been determined. Base qualities are missing; no much larger clone stands one base away. The CDR3 contains 13 residues, cysteine and phenylalanine counted. Only the CDR3 part of the read is kept: 39 bases, read in frame from the first base. Germline trimming: 4 bases from V, 10 bases from J; junction bases outside gene matches: 6. CDR1 and CDR2, looked up from the germline V gene, are SGDLS and YYNGEE. The TCR was taken from a man between 45 and 60 years old in good health and CMV-seronegative. The sequencing sample was made of PBMCs. The chain couples TRBV9 to TRBJ2-1, and TRBD2 aligns with 9 junction nucleotides. The CDR3 is CASSPEAGGEQFF. The sequenced DNA: TGTGCCAGCAGCCCCGAAGCGGGAGGCGAGCAGTTCTTC.